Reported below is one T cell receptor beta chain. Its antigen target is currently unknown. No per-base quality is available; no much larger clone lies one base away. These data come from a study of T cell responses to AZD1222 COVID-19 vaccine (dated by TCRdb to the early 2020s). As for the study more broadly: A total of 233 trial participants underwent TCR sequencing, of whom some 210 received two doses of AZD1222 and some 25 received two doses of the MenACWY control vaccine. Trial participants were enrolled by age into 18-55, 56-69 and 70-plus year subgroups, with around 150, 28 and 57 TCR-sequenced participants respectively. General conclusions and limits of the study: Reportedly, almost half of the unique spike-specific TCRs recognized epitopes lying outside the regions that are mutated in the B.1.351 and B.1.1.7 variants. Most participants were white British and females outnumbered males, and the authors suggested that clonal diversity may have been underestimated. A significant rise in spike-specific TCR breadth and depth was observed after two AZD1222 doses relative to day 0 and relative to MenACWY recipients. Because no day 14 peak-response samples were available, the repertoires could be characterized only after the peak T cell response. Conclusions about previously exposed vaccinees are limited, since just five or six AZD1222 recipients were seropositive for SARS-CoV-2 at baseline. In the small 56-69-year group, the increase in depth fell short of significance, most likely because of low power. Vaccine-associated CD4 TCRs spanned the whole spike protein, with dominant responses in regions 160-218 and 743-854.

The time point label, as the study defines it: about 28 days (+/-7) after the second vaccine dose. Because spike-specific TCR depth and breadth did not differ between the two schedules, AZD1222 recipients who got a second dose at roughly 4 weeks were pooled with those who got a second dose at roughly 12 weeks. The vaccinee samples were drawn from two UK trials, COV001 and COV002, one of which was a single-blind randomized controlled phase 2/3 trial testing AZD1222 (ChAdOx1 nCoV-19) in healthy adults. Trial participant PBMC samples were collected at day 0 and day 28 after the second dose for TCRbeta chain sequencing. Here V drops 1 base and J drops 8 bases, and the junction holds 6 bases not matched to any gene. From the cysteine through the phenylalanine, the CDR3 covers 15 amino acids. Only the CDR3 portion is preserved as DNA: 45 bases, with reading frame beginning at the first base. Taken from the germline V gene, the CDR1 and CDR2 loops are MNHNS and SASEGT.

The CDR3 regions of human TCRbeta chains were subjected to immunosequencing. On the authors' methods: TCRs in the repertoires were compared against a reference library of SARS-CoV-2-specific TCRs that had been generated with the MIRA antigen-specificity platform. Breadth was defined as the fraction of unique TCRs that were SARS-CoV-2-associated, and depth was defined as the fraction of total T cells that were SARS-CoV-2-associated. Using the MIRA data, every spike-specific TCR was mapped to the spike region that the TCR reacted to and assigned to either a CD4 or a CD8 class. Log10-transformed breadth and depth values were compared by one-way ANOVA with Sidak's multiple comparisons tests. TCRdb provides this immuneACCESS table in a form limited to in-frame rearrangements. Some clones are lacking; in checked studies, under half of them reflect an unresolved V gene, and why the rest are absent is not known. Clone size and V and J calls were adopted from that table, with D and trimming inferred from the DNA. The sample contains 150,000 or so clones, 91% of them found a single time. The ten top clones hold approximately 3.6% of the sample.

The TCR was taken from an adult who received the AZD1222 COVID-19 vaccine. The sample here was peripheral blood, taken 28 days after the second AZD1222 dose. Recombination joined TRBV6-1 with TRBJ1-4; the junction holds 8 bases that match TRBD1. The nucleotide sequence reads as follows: TGTGCCAGCAGTGAAGTCGGGACAGGTTGGGAAAAACTGTTTTTT. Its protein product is CASSEVGTGWEKLFF.